This paragraph covers one TCR beta chain sequence. The data stem from a study of cytomegalovirus exposure and HLA in healthy donors. CDR3 size: 16 residues. Trimming took 3 bases from V and 6 from J, leaving 17 bases between them. The V gene's germline CDR1 is MGHRA and CDR2 YSYEKL. The PCR made use of 60 Vbeta and 13 Jbeta primers. The assay was immunoSEQ multiplex PCR, and TCRdb's table has in-frame clones only and misses some. The sample data list about 96,000 clones. The receptor was derived from a woman in her thirties in good health and CMV-seronegative. Sequenced: PBMCs. The V gene is TRBV4-1, the J gene TRBJ2-2; D is possibly TRBD2 (6 bases). In nucleotides, the CDR3 is TGCGCCAGCAGCCAGATGGGTGGAGGGGCGGCCGGGGAGCTGTTTTTT. Translation gives CASSQMGGGAAGELFF.